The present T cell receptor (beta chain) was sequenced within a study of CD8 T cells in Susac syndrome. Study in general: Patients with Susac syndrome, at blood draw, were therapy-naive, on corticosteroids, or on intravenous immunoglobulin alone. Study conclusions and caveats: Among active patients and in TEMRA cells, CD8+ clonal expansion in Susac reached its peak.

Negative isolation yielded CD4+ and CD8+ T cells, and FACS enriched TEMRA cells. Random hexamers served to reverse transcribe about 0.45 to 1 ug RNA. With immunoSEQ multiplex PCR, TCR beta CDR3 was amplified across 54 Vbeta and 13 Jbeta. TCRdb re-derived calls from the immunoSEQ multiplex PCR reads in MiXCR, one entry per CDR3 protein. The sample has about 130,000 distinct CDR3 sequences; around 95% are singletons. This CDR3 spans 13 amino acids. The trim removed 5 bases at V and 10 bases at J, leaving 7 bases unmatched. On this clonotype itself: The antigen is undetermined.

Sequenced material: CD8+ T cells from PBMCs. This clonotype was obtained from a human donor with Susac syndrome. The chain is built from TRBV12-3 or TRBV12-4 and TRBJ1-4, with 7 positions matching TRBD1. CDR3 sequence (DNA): TGTGCCAGCAGTCCCTGGACAGGTGGAAAACTGTTTTTT. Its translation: CASSPWTGGKLFF.